This T cell receptor beta chain derives from a study of T cells after yellow fever vaccination (dated by TCRdb to about 2019). Turning to the overall study: The SMART-Seq v4 Ultra Low Input RNA kit was used to prepare libraries from fractions with low cell numbers. To follow T-cell clones before and after primary and booster YFV17D yellow fever vaccination, bulk TCR alpha and beta repertoires were sequenced over time. Bulk PBMC replicates and cell subsets were isolated from blood drawn at multiple timepoints before and after both primary and secondary immunization. Two healthy male donors, one aged 18 to 29 and one aged 30 to 40 years, made up the cohort. Study-level results and caveats: Computational filtering was required because FACS-sorted repertoires could contain abundant contaminating clonotypes from the bulk population. Only two donors were included in the study, so the extent to which the findings can be generalized is limited. A small fraction of clonotypes appeared in both the CD4 and CD8 compartments, likely as a result of convergent recombination. The secondary T-cell response was found to be weaker but faster than the primary response, with a peak reached on day 5 rather than on day 15. After the booster, most clones that had expanded after primary vaccination were detected again (approximately 97% of CD4 and around nine tenths of CD8), suggesting broad maintenance of memory.

With respect to this clonotype: Its antigen specificity is not known. No qualities accompany the bases; no much larger clone lies one base away.

The germline V gene specifies SGHAT as CDR1 and FQNNGV as CDR2. The CDR3 sequence holds 16 residues, the cysteine and phenylalanine included. The only DNA kept is the CDR3, 48 bases in frame from the first base. V and J are truncated by 4 bases and 0 bases respectively, leaving an intervening sequence of 13 bases. TCR cDNA was synthesized by 5'RACE template switching, which introduced a universal primer site and unique molecular identifiers. Priming for cDNA synthesis came from both the TCR alpha and TCR beta constant segments. Libraries were amplified in two PCR steps, with sample barcodes and sequencing adapters added in the second step. Sequencing of the libraries was done on either Illumina HiSeq 2500 (2x100 bp) or NovaSeq (2x150 bp). Per the source publication's procedure: Reads were demultiplexed and collapsed into UMI consensus sequences with MIGEC, and V(D)J alignment was performed with MiXCR. Using edgeR on replicate PBMC samples, clonotypes were called vaccine-responding if FDR was below 0.01 and the log2 fold change was above 5 up to day 15. Each bulk clonotype received a CD4 or CD8 identity based on whether the sequenced CD4 or CD8 repertoire contained that clonotype at higher abundance. Through fastp at Q25 and MiXCR, TCRdb rebuilt clones from the public reads, retaining in-frame beta chains. Rows are combined by CDR3 protein, so each entry shows the most common genes and DNA. TCRdb, rather than the study authors, made the V and J calls. The sample table records hundreds of thousands of distinct CDR3 sequences; 12% of these occur just once. The ten largest clones take up more than 13% of the sample.

The treatment or condition label for this specimen denotes: live attenuated yellow fever vaccine strain. At each blood-draw timepoint, two biological replicates of bulk PBMCs were obtained. A standard Ficoll-Paque protocol was used to isolate PBMCs from peripheral blood. TriZol was used to extract RNA from bulk PBMCs, CD4 and CD8 fractions, and dextramer-positive and dextramer-negative fractions. Sample: PBMCs, taken on the day of the yellow fever booster vaccination. This chain is built from TRBV11-2 and TRBJ2-4; the D gene is possibly TRBD2, with 5 bases matching. This TCR derives from a young man who received the YFV17D yellow fever vaccine. The DNA sequence reads TGTGCCAGCAGCTACACGGGGATGGTAGCCAAAAACATTCAGTACTTC. The translation is CASSYTGMVAKNIQYF.